This entry lists 28 T cell receptor beta chains sequenced from one sample in a study of early T cells in non-severe SARS-CoV-2 infection. MiXCR was run by TCRdb on the 5' RACE reads, yielding one entry per CDR3 protein. The sample yields roughly 97,000 distinct CDR3 sequences, approximately 10% seen once. This specimen consisted of whole blood, obtained at baseline. Receptors originate from an adult who was a healthcare worker with PCR-confirmed SARS-CoV-2 infection or an uninfected control (not recorded which).

A few counts support this clonotype. V usage is TRBV7-6 and J usage is TRBJ2-2; no clear D gene. The CDR3 is 13 amino acids. V was trimmed by 6 bases and J by 5 bases, leaving 10 bases between them. The V gene's germline CDR1 is SGHVS and CDR2 FNYEAQ. The CDR3 nucleotides read TGTGCCAGCAGGGCGGAAGTAACCGGGGAGCTGTTTTTT. The encoded protein is CASRAEVTGELFF.

The V and J genes are TRBV9 and TRBJ1-2; tentatively, D is TRBD1 (6 bases). Trimming removed 4 bases at V and 2 bases at J, with 12 bases between. Germline V lookup: CDR1 SGDLS, CDR2 YYNGEE. CDR3 length: 14 residues. CDR3 loop: CASSSGVANYGYTF. The CDR3 nucleotides are TGTGCCAGCAGCTCAGGGGTAGCCAACTATGGCTACACCTTC.

This clonotype has just a few counts. This chain uses TRBV4-3 with TRBJ2-5, with D possibly TRBD2 on 6 matching bases. Trimming removed 4 bases from V and 5 bases from J, with 17 bases in between. The CDR3 consists of 15 residues. The germline V gene encodes CDR1 LGHNA and CDR2 YSLEER. The CDR3 loop reads CASSPSSAIGETQYF. CDR3 bases: TGCGCCAGCAGCCCTTCTAGCGCGATCGGGGAGACCCAGTACTTC.

This clonotype was observed many times. V and J are TRBV5-1 and TRBJ2-3, with 7 nucleotides matching TRBD1. Germline CDR1 and CDR2: SGHRS and YFSETQ. This CDR3 is built from 18 residues. The junction had 15 bases not matched to a gene; V was cut back by 4 bases and J by 1 base. CDR3 nucleotides: TGCGCCAGCAGCGAATCCGGGACAGAGCCCTTCGGCACAGATACGCAGTATTTT. Its translation is CASSESGTEPFGTDTQYF.

This clonotype occurred a few times. The chain uses TRBV12-3 or TRBV12-4 and TRBJ1-1, with a weak D call TRBD1 (6 bases). This CDR3 has 13 amino acids. V shed 2 bases and J shed 7 bases, with 11 bases lying between them. CDR3 residues: CASSLSDRFEAFF. Here the CDR3 DNA reads TGTGCCAGCAGTTTATCAGACAGGTTTGAAGCTTTCTTT.

The rearrangement uses TRBV19 and TRBJ2-2, with D possibly being TRBD2 (5 bases). The germline CDR1 and CDR2 sequences are LNHDA and SQIVND (reference sequence). The CDR3 has 15 amino acids. V shed 7 bases and J shed 1 base, with 13 bases lying between them. As DNA, the CDR3 is TGTGCCAGTACCCACGGGGTGGTGAACACCGGGGAGCTGTTTTTT. Its protein is CASTHGVVNTGELFF.

This clonotype was detected a few times. The chain carries TRBV29-1 and TRBJ2-7; 11 bases align to TRBD1. CDR1 SQVTM and CDR2 ANQGSEA come from the germline V gene. The CDR3 totals 15 residues. The V gene end was trimmed by 6 bases and the J gene end by 5 bases; junction bases not matched to a gene: 12. CDR3 region: CSVLPGQGGFHEQYF. The DNA for the CDR3 is TGCAGCGTCTTACCGGGACAGGGGGGATTCCACGAGCAGTACTTC.

This clonotype was found a few times. The rearrangement links TRBV6-6 to TRBJ2-3, with D hard to call. The CDR3 contains 14 residues. Germline assignment: CDR1 MNHNY and CDR2 SVGAGI (reference sequence). V was trimmed by 2 bases and J by 0 bases, leaving 6 bases between them. CDR3 DNA sequence: TGTGCCAGCAGTTACAGGGCTAGCACAGATACGCAGTATTTT. Protein: CASSYRASTDTQYF.

V and J are TRBV16 and TRBJ1-1; 9 bases match TRBD1. V shed 2 bases and J 1 base; nucleotides not matched to a gene: 5. Germline CDR1 reads KGHSY; CDR2 reads FQNENV. This CDR3 region has 16 residues. CDR3 nucleotides: TGTGCCAGCAGCCAACTATCGGGACAGGGGAACACTGAAGCTTTCTTT. Translating it yields CASSQLSGQGNTEAFF.

This clonotype was counted a few times. The V call is TRBV27, the J call TRBJ1-2, with 7 bases that match TRBD1. The V segment lost 2 bases and the J segment 0 bases; nucleotides outside the gene matches: 9. Germline assignment: CDR1 MNHEY and CDR2 SMNVEV (reference sequence). The CDR3 consists of 17 residues. The CDR3 region is CASSLKGQPKANYGYTF. The CDR3 bases are TGTGCCAGCAGTTTAAAGGGACAGCCCAAAGCTAACTATGGCTACACCTTC.

This clonotype was seen many times. V gene TRBV5-6 combines with J gene TRBJ2-7; perhaps TRBD2 as D (5 bases). CDR1 is SGHDT and CDR2 is YYEEEE in the germline V gene. Trimming left V 4 bases short and J 2 bases short, with 16 bases between. The CDR3 extends over 15 amino acids. The CDR3 region has the DNA TGTGCCAGCAGCCCCGGGTTAGCGTTCACCTACGAGCAGTACTTC. Amino acid sequence: CASSPGLAFTYEQYF.

The chain joins TRBV11-2 to TRBJ2-5, with 12 bases matching TRBD2. From germline, CDR1 is SGHAT and CDR2 FQNNGV. V trimming: 6 bases; J trimming: 4 bases; junction bases outside the gene matches: 6. The CDR3 loop spans 15 amino acids. CDR3 loop: CASSMMTSGRETQYF. CDR3 nucleotides: TGTGCCAGCAGTATGATGACTAGCGGGAGAGAGACCCAGTACTTC.

This rearrangement joins TRBV2 to TRBJ2-7; D remains ambiguous. The CDR3 is made up of 13 amino acids. Trimming took 8 bases from V and 0 from J, leaving 11 bases between them. CDR1 is SNHLY, CDR2 FYNNEI, per germline. This CDR3 is CASVPDVSYEQYF. The CDR3 DNA reads TGTGCCAGCGTTCCGGACGTCTCCTACGAGCAGTACTTC.

V is TRBV21-1 and J is TRBJ2-2. TRBV21-1 is designated a pseudogene. This CDR3 region has 13 residues. CDR3 protein: CASSGKNTGELFF. The CDR3 coding sequence is TGTGCCAGCAGCGGCAAGAACACCGGGGAGCTGTTTTTT.

The J gene is TRBJ2-1, the V gene TRBV20-1, with a tentative D call TRBD2 (5 bases). The CDR3 has 12 residues. Between the trimmed V and J ends, which lost 4 bases and 5 bases, there was a span of 9 bases. Germline CDR1 is DFQATT and CDR2 is SNEGSKA (reference sequence). CDR3 coding DNA: TGCAGTGCTAAGCGGACTGACAATGAGCAGTTCTTC. The encoded protein is CSAKRTDNEQFF.

The V and J genes are TRBV2 and TRBJ2-2, with D uncertain. V was cut by 6 bases and J by 1 base, with 12 bases left in between. The CDR3 is made up of 15 amino acids. Germline CDR1 and CDR2: SNHLY and FYNNEI. The CDR3 protein is CASRPPTRNTGELFF. DNA of the CDR3: TGTGCCAGCAGGCCACCGACTCGGAACACCGGGGAGCTGTTTTTT.

This chain connects TRBV28 to TRBJ2-5; TRBD1 aligns across 7 bases. The J segment lost 3 bases and the V segment lost 6 bases, leaving 7 bases of the junction unmatched. This CDR3 is 14 amino acids long. Germline lookup yields CDR1 MDHEN and CDR2 SYDVKM. The CDR3 DNA follows: TGTGCCAGCAGCAGACGGACAGGCAAAGAGACCCAGTACTTC. As protein: CASSRRTGKETQYF.

The table lists this clonotype with a few counts. The rearrangement joins TRBV9 to TRBJ2-1; 8 nucleotides line up with TRBD1. The CDR3 length is 16 residues. Trimming removed 0 bases from V and 5 bases from J; junction bases left unmatched: 7. Germline loops: CDR1 SGDLS, CDR2 YYNGEE. The CDR3 bases are TGTGCCAGCAGCGTAGGTGGGGACAGGATCGACAATGAGCAGTTCTTC. Translating gives CASSVGGDRIDNEQFF.

This clonotype showed up just a few times. This sequence joins TRBV20-1 and TRBJ1-1; 10 bases map to TRBD1. Germline loops: CDR1 DFQATT, CDR2 SNEGSKA (reference sequence). V shed 3 bases, J shed 3 bases, and the junction held 7 bases outside the gene matches. This CDR3 has 15 amino acids. CDR3 coding DNA: TGCAGTGCTAGGCGAACCGGGACAGGGGACACTGAAGCTTTCTTT. It is translated as CSARRTGTGDTEAFF.

This clonotype showed up many times. The chain joins TRBV20-1 to TRBJ2-3; D perhaps matches TRBD2 (5 bases). Between the trimmed V and J ends, which lost 5 bases and 4 bases, there was a span of 16 bases. CDR1 DFQATT and CDR2 SNEGSKA come from the germline V gene (reference sequence). The CDR3 extends over 14 amino acids. The CDR3 DNA follows: TGCAGTGCTCACGGCGGGTTGTTGGCAGATACGCAGTATTTT. Amino acids: CSAHGGLLADTQYF.

This clonotype is a singleton in its sample. The junction departs from the called germline gene at one end, perhaps through a read error. V is TRBV5-5 and J is TRBJ2-3; D is unresolved. Per the germline V gene, CDR1 is SGHKS and CDR2 is YYEKEE (reference sequence). The CDR3 is 12 amino acids. The CDR3 is CASSLYTETQYF. In DNA, the CDR3 is TGTGCCAGCAGCTTGTACACAGAAACGCAGTATTTT. The whole variable domain, filled in from reference TRBV5-5 and TRBJ2-3, reads DAGVTQSPTHLIKTRGQQVTLRCSPISGHKSVSWYQQVLGQGPQFIFQYYEKEERGRGNFPDRFSARQFPNYSSELNVNALLLGDSALYLCASSLYTETQYFGPGTRLTVL.

Ten or more counts support this clonotype. The rearrangement uses TRBV4-1 and TRBJ1-6; possible D gene TRBD1, 6 bases. Trimming took 3 bases from V and 10 from J, leaving 7 bases between them. This CDR3 region has 12 residues. The V gene's germline CDR1 is MGHRA and CDR2 YSYEKL. CDR3 bases: TGCGCCAGCAGCCAGGGGGGCTCACCCCTCCACTTT. Protein: CASSQGGSPLHF.

Here the CDR3 reads CASSATGTGGRFEQFF. For the CDR3, the DNA is TGTGCCAGCAGTGCAACCGGGACAGGGGGCCGGTTTGAGCAGTTCTTC. The chain combines TRBV6-1 with TRBJ2-1; the match to TRBD1 covers 12 bases. The CDR3 contains 16 residues. Germline-derived CDR1 and CDR2 are MNHNS and SASEGT. J lost 9 bases, V lost 4 bases, and 10 bases had no gene match.

The chain couples TRBV3-1 to TRBJ2-7; TRBD2 agrees at 9 bases. The CDR3 runs 15 residues. Per germline, CDR1 LGHDT and CDR2 YNNKEL (reference sequence). The ends lost 1 base at V and 3 bases at J; junction bases unmatched: 4. In nucleotides, the CDR3 is TGTGCCAGCAGCCAAGGGTCTAGCGGGAACTACGAGCAGTACTTC. Translating gives CASSQGSSGNYEQYF.

This clonotype was detected a few times. The chain has TRBV7-6 and TRBJ1-6; no firm D call. This CDR3 comprises 13 residues. V was clipped by 0 bases and J by 3 bases, with 0 bases between them. Per the germline V gene, CDR1 is SGHVS and CDR2 is FNYEAQ. This CDR3 is CASSLAYNSPLHF. For the CDR3, the DNA is TGTGCCAGCAGCTTAGCCTATAATTCACCCCTCCACTTT.

Many counts were recorded for this clonotype. V and J are TRBV7-3 and TRBJ2-7; weak D call: TRBD2 (6 bases). Trimming cost V 5 bases and J 3 bases, with 17 bases left between them. The CDR3 length is 15 residues. Germline V gene lookup returns CDR1 SGHTA and CDR2 FQGTGA. CDR3 residues: CASSLQRTGVYEQYF. DNA for the CDR3: TGTGCCAGCAGCCTCCAAAGGACGGGGGTCTACGAGCAGTACTTC.

The CDR3 is CASSSNRGPSSEAFF. The CDR3 bases are TGTGCCAGCAGCTCGAACAGGGGACCTAGCTCTGAAGCTTTCTTT. This chain connects TRBV7-9 to TRBJ1-1, with 7 bases fitting TRBD1. CDR3 size: 15 residues. With V trimmed by 4 bases and J by 6 bases, 11 bases remained unmatched. Germline V gives CDR1 SEHNR, CDR2 FQNEAQ (reference sequence).

This clonotype was counted between two and nine times. The chain joins TRBV7-3 to TRBJ2-2, with a possible D match to TRBD2 (5 bases). The CDR3 totals 15 residues. Trimming took 5 bases from V and 2 from J, leaving 12 bases between them. Germline V CDR1 and CDR2: SGHTA, FQGTGA. CDR3 protein: CASSLRRTNTGELFF. CDR3 sequence (DNA): TGTGCCAGCAGCCTCCGACGGACTAACACCGGGGAGCTGTTTTTT. The variable domain in full, completed from reference TRBV7-3 and TRBJ2-2, reads GAGVSQTPSNKVTEKGKYVELRCDPISGHTALYWYRQSLGQGPEFLIYFQGTGAADDSGLPNDRFFAVRPEGSVSTLKIQRTERGDSAVYLCASSLRRTNTGELFFGEGSRLTVL.